Listed below are T cell receptor beta chains from one sample, sequenced in a study of shared clonotypes between healthy human individuals. Profiled with immunoSEQ multiplex PCR; TCRdb holds only in-frame clones, not every one. The table records 2,500,000 or so clones, under 95% of them present only once. The sequenced sample consisted of naive CD4+ T cells from PBMCs. The receptors derive from a man between 18 and 35 years old in good health. Some clones in this sample may be carry-over from other donors' samples. The CDR3 runs from the conserved cysteine through the conserved F or W. A D gene is named only where the DNA matches it firmly. Some rows mark clone size as missing; the rest say once, few, many or name a class of expanded clone.

j_gene | v_gene | abundance | d_gene | CDR3nt | CDR3aa
TRBJ2-5 | TRBV28 | - | TRBD2 | TGTGCCACCGCGGGACTAGCGGGAGTCTATAGGGAGACCCAGTACTTC | CATAGLAGVYRETQYF
TRBJ2-5 | TRBV12-5 | - | TRBD1 | TGTGCTAGTGGTTCCGGGACAGGGCTAGAGACCCAGTACTTC | CASGSGTGLETQYF
TRBJ2-2 | TRBV18 | once | - | TGTGCCAGCTCACCTAATAGAGGGTCTCCCGGGGAGCTGTTTTTT | CASSPNRGSPGELFF
TRBJ2-7 | TRBV7-9 | - | - | TGTGCCAGCAGCTTAATGGGCGAGCAGTACTTC | CASSLMGEQYF
TRBJ2-7 | TRBV11-3 | - | TRBD2 | TGTGCCAGCAGCCTTCGGGGGGGTTCCTACGAGCAGTACTTC | CASSLRGGSYEQYF
TRBJ2-7 | TRBV5-1 | - | TRBD1 | TGCGCCAGCAGGCCGGACAGGGGGCCGAGCGGGAGCGCCTACGAGCAGTACTTC | CASRPDRGPSGSAYEQYF
TRBJ2-1 | TRBV9 | - | - | TGTGCCAGCAGCCCACCCGGGTGGGGGAACAATGAGCAGTTCTTC | CASSPPGWGNNEQFF
TRBJ2-3 | TRBV7-2 | - | - | TGTGCCAGCAGCTTAGGCCCACTCGGCACAGATACGCAGTATTTT | CASSLGPLGTDTQYF
TRBJ2-7 | TRBV28 | - | - | TGTGCCAGCAGTTTCGGCGGGACTTACCCTCTCGAGCAGTACTTC | CASSFGGTYPLEQYF
TRBJ1-4 | TRBV2 | - | TRBD1 | TGTGCCAGCCGTGGGACAGGGATAGTGGAACTGTTTTTT | CASRGTGIVELFF
TRBJ2-3 | TRBV7-2 | - | - | TGTGCCAGCAGTCTATACCGGGACACTTACACAGATACGCAGTATTTT | CASSLYRDTYTDTQYF
TRBJ2-1 | TRBV11-2 | - | - | TGTGCCAGCAGCCGGGTCATAGATTTCTACAATGAGCAGTTCTTC | CASSRVIDFYNEQFF
TRBJ1-4 | TRBV2 | - | - | TGTGCCAGCATGGGGGAAACTAATGAAAAACTGTTTTTT | CASMGETNEKLFF
TRBJ1-1 | TRBV7-9 | - | TRBD1 | TGTGCCAGCAGCGGAACAGGGGCCCCCACTGAAGCTTTCTTT | CASSGTGAPTEAFF
TRBJ1-4 | TRBV11-2 | - | TRBD1 | TGTGCCAGCAGCTTAAGGGACAGGGAGAGGAAACTGTTTTTT | CASSLRDRERKLFF
TRBJ2-1 | TRBV27 | - | TRBD2 | TGTGCCAGCAGTTCCAAATCGACTAGCGGGAGGGTAAGCTCCTACAATGAGCAGTTCTTC | CASSSKSTSGRVSSYNEQFF
TRBJ2-5 | TRBV30 | - | - | TGTGCCTGGAGTGTAGTAGCAGGCCAAGAGACCCAGTACTTC | CAWSVVAGQETQYF
TRBJ2-7 | TRBV6-6 | - | TRBD1 | TGTGCCAGCAGTCACCCCGGGACAGGGGTCGGCGAGCAGTACTTC | CASSHPGTGVGEQYF
TRBJ2-3 | TRBV7-9 | - | - | TGTGCCAGCAGCCTGGCGGGCCGGGGAACAGATACGCAGTATTTT | CASSLAGRGTDTQYF
TRBJ2-1 | TRBV10-1 | - | TRBD2 | TGCGCCAGCAGTGAACGGACTAGCGGGACTAATGAGCAGTTCTTC | CASSERTSGTNEQFF
TRBJ1-5 | TRBV27 | - | - | TGTGCCAGCAGTTTGTTGTCAGGCAATCAGCCCCAGCATTTT | CASSLLSGNQPQHF
TRBJ2-2 | TRBV5-1 | - | - | TGCGCCAGCAGCTTGACAGGGAACACCGGGGAGCTGTTTTTT | CASSLTGNTGELFF
TRBJ1-1 | TRBV7-6 | few | - | TGTGCCACTAACGCAGGGGAAGACACTGAAGCTTTCTTT | CATNAGEDTEAFF
TRBJ2-7 | TRBV15 | - | TRBD2 | TGTGCCACAGCAGCGGGAGGGAGCTCCTACGAGCAGTACTTC | CATAAGGSSYEQYF
TRBJ1-2 | TRBV5-6 | - | - | TGTGCCAGCAGCCTTGTCCTACCAGTGGCGGGGGGCTACACCTTC | CASSLVLPVAGGYTF
TRBJ1-1 | TRBV5-1 | - | TRBD1 | TGCGCCAGCAGCAATGACAGGGGGGACACTGAAGCTTTCTTT | CASSNDRGDTEAFF
TRBJ2-5 | TRBV13 | - | TRBD2 | TGTGCCAGCAGCCCCCATTTCGTAGCGGGAGAGGGGGCTCAAGAGACCCAGTACTTC | CASSPHFVAGEGAQETQYF
TRBJ2-2 | TRBV7-8 | - | - | TGTGCCAGCAGCTTAGTAGGCGGGACGAACACCGGGGAGCTGTTTTTT | CASSLVGGTNTGELFF
TRBJ1-5 | TRBV2 | - | - | TGTGCCAGCTCTAGGGGGATGGGGGAGACCCAGCATTTT | CASSRGMGETQHF
TRBJ2-2 | TRBV5-1 | few | - | TGCGCCAGCAGCTTGGAGTTAGCCGGGGAGCTGTTTTTT | CASSLELAGELFF
TRBJ1-2 | TRBV7-9 | - | - | TGTGCCAGCAGCTTAGGAGGGAATAACTATGGCTACACCTTC | CASSLGGNNYGYTF
TRBJ2-2 | TRBV7-2 | - | - | TGTGCCAGCAGGCCTCCTACCGGGACAACAACCGGGGAGCTGTTTTTT | CASRPPTGTTTGELFF
TRBJ2-7 | TRBV28 | - | - | TGTGCCAGCAAGGCCGGCCCGGACACCACCTACGAGCAGTACTTC | CASKAGPDTTYEQYF
TRBJ2-5 | TRBV2 | once | - | TGTGCCAGCAGTTACCCGCCGGGACGTCGGTACCAAGAGACCCAGTACTTC | CASSYPPGRRYQETQYF
TRBJ2-2 | TRBV10-3 | - | TRBD1 | TGTGCCATCAGAAGACAGGGGGGGGCCGGGGAGCTGTTTTTT | CAIRRQGGAGELFF
TRBJ1-1 | TRBV6-5 | - | - | TGTGCCAGCAGTTACGGGTCCCCGGTGATGGGCACTGAAGCTTTCTTT | CASSYGSPVMGTEAFF
TRBJ1-3 | TRBV28 | - | - | TGTGCCAGCAGTTTGAGACACCCGAGGGGAAACACCATATATTTT | CASSLRHPRGNTIYF
TRBJ2-7 | TRBV29-1 | - | - | TGCAGCGTTCTTGAGCCGGGCCTGAAGGCGTCCGAGCAGTACTTC | CSVLEPGLKASEQYF
TRBJ2-7 | TRBV11-1 | - | - | TGTGCCAGCAGCACGGGACCGAGAAACGAGCAGTACTTC | CASSTGPRNEQYF
TRBJ1-3 | TRBV28 | - | - | TGTGCCAGCAGTTTCTATTCGACGAACACCATATATTTT | CASSFYSTNTIYF
TRBJ2-1 | TRBV18 | - | - | TGTGCCAGCTCACCAGGGCTGGTGGTTTACAATGAGCAGTTCTTC | CASSPGLVVYNEQFF
TRBJ2-2 | TRBV6-5 | - | - | TGTGCCTCCCGGAGGGGGTCTTCGAACACCGGGGAGCTGTTTTTT | CASRRGSSNTGELFF
TRBJ2-5 | TRBV2 | - | - | TGTGCCAGCAGTGAAGCGCTTAGGGAGACCCAGTACTTC | CASSEALRETQYF
TRBJ2-1 | TRBV2 | - | TRBD2 | TGTGCCACCCCGGGACTAGCGGGAGGTAATGAGCAGTTCTTC | CATPGLAGGNEQFF
TRBJ1-4 | TRBV6-1 | once | TRBD1 | TGTGCCAGCGTAGACAGGGTGCGCGAAAAACTGTTTTTT | CASVDRVREKLFF
TRBJ2-3 | TRBV29-1 | - | - | TGCAGCGTCGTCAAAGAAGACCCTTCCACAGATACGCAGTATTTT | CSVVKEDPSTDTQYF
TRBJ2-2 | TRBV28 | - | - | TGTGCCAGCAGTTCGATTACCGGGGAGCTGTTTTTT | CASSSITGELFF
TRBJ2-2 | TRBV11-3 | - | TRBD1 | TGTGCCAGCAGCTTAGATTCCGGGACAGGGGACACCGGGGAGCTGTTTTTT | CASSLDSGTGDTGELFF
TRBJ2-7 | TRBV2 | - | - | TGTGCCAGCAGTATACAGGGAGGCAGCTACGAGCAGTACTTC | CASSIQGGSYEQYF
TRBJ1-5 | TRBV28 | - | - | TGTGCCAGCAGTCTACCCCGAAGCAATCAGCCCCAGCATTTT | CASSLPRSNQPQHF
TRBJ1-2 | TRBV12-5 | once | - | TGTGCTAGTGGCCTCGGGTGGGGGGACGGCTACACCTTC | CASGLGWGDGYTF
TRBJ1-4 | TRBV7-9 | - | - | TGTGCCAGCAGCAGCCCTGGAGATTATGAAAAACTGTTTTTT | CASSSPGDYEKLFF
TRBJ2-5 | TRBV6-6 | - | - | TGTGCCAGCAGTTTAGCGACGGAAGAGACCCAGTACTTC | CASSLATEETQYF